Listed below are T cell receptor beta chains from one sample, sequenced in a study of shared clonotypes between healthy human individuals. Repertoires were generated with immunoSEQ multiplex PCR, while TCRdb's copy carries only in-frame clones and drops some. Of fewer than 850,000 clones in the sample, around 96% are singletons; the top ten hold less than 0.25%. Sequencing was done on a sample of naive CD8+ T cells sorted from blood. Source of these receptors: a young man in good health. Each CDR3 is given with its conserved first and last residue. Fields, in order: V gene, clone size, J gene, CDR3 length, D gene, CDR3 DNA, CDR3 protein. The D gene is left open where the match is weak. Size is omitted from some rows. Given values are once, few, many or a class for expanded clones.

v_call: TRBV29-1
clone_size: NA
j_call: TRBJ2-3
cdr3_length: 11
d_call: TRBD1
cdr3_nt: TGCAGCGCAAGGGACAGAGATACGCAGTATTTT
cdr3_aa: CSARDRDTQYF

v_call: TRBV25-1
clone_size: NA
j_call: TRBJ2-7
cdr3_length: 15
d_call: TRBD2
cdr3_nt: TGTGCCAGCCGCGGGACTAGCGGGAGAGCCTACGAGCAGTACTTC
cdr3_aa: CASRGTSGRAYEQYF

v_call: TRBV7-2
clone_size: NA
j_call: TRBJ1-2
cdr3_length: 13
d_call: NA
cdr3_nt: TGTGCCAGCAGCTCCGGACAGTTCGGTGGCTACACCTTC
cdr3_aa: CASSSGQFGGYTF

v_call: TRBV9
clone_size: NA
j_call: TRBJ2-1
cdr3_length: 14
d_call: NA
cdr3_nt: TGTGCCAGCAGCGGCCCCCTCGGATACAATGAGCAGTTCTTC
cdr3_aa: CASSGPLGYNEQFF

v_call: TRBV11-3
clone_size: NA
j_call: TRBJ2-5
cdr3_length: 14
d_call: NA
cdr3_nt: TGTGCCAGCAGCAAGGGGGGCGGGAAAGAGACCCAGTACTTC
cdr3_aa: CASSKGGGKETQYF

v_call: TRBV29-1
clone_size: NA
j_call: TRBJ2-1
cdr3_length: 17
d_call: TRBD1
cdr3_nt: TGCAGCGTAGCCGCGGCAGGGGGCACTGGCTCCTACAATGAGCAGTTCTTC
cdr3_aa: CSVAAAGGTGSYNEQFF

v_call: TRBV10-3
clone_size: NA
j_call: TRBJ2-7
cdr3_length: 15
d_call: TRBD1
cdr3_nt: TGTGCCATCAGCGAACCGGGACAGGGGGACTACGAGCAGTACTTC
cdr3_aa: CAISEPGQGDYEQYF

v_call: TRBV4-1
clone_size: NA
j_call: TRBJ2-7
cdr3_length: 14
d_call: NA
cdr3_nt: TGCGCCAGCAGCCAAGTAGCAGGCACCTACGAGCAGTACTTC
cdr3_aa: CASSQVAGTYEQYF

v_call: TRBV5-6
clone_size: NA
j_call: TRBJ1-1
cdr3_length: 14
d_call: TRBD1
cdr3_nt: TGTGCCAGCAGCTTGGTAGGGGGCGGCACTGAAGCTTTCTTT
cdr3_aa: CASSLVGGGTEAFF

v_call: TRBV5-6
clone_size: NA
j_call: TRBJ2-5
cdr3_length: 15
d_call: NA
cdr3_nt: TGTGCCAGCAGCTTGGGCCCTGGACATATGGAGACCCAGTACTTC
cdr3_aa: CASSLGPGHMETQYF

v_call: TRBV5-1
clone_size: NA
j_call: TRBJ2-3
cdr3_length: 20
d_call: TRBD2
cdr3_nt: TGCGCCAGCAGCTTTGTCCCGCTCACCCCAGCGGGAGGAGGCACAGATACGCAGTATTTT
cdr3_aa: CASSFVPLTPAGGGTDTQYF

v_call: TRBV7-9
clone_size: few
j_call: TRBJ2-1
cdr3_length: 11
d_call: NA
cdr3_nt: TGTGCCAGCAGCCACTCGAATGAGCAGTTCTTC
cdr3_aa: CASSHSNEQFF

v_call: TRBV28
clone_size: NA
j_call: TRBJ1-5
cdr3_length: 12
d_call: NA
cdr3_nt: TGTGCCAGCAGCTCCTATAATCAGCCCCAGCATTTT
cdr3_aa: CASSSYNQPQHF

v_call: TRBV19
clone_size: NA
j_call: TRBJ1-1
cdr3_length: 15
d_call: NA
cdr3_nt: TGTGCCAGTAGTACCGATGGGGCAGGAGGTGATGAAGCTTTCTTT
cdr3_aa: CASSTDGAGGDEAFF

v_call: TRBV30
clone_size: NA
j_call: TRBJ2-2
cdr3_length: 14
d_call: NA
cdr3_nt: TGTGCCCCTAGGTCCCCTAGGGGTACCGGGGAGCTGTTTTTT
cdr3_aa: CAPRSPRGTGELFF

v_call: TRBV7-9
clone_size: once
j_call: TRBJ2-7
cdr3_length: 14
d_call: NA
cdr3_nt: TGTGCCAGCAGCCTCGATACAGAGAGCTACGAGCAGTACTTC
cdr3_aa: CASSLDTESYEQYF

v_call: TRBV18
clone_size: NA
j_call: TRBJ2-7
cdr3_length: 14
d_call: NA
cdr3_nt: TGTGCCAGCTCACCATTAGGGGACCGCTACGAGCAGTACTTC
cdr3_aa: CASSPLGDRYEQYF

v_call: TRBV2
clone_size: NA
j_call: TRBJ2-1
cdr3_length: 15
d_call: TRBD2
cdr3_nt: TGTGCCAGCAGCGAAGCGGGAGGGGCCTACAATGAGCAGTTCTTC
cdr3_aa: CASSEAGGAYNEQFF

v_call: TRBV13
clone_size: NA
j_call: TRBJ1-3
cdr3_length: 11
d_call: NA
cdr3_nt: TGTGCCAGCGCTTCTGGAAACACCATATATTTT
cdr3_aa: CASASGNTIYF